The 9 T cell receptor beta chains below come from one sample, sequenced in a study of regulatory T cells in long-lasting Graves disease (dated by TCRdb to about 2021). The time point label, read with the paper, signifies: newly diagnosed GD, antithyroid drugs for less than 3 months. RNA was extracted from PBMCs in TRIzol for both TCR sequencing and RNA sequencing. Libraries were prepared through multiplex PCR. The sequencer was an Illumina HiSeq 4000. iRepertoire HTBI primers and Arm-PCR amplification of CDR3 regions were used to construct TCR beta libraries. Using fastp trimming at Q25 and MiXCR clonotype assembly, TCRdb reanalyzed the public sequencing data and kept in-frame beta chains. Rows are unified per CDR3 protein, each entry keeping the most common DNA and genes. Counted in this sample were about 460,000 distinct CDR3 sequences; 12% to 15% of them appeared once. Clones ranked in the top ten supply more than 15% of the sample.

The same data also went into a second study, on T cells in Graves' hyperthyroidism and ophthalmopathy.

Sequenced here: peripheral blood mononuclear cells (PBMCs), sampled at new diagnosis, from a patient treated with antithyroid drugs. These TCRs come from a woman in her forties or fifties with Graves disease. Donor details come from another sample of the same person, matched by shared clones.

This clonotype was seen repeatedly, ten times or more. The CDR3 here is CASSQTYNDRGETQYF. In DNA form, the CDR3 reads TGTGCCAGCAGCCAAACATACAACGACAGGGGAGAGACCCAGTACTTC. This chain links TRBV7-6 with TRBJ2-5; 8 nucleotides agree with TRBD1. With 5 bases clipped from V and 4 bases from J, the junction kept 12 bases outside the gene matches. Germline CDR1 reads SGHVS; CDR2 reads FNYEAQ. The CDR3 is made up of 16 amino acids.

V usage is TRBV6-1 and J usage is TRBJ1-4; TRBD1 matches 7 bases. V lost 6 bases to trimming and J lost 3 bases; unmatched junction nucleotides: 7. CDR3 length equals 15 residues. Germline-derived CDR1 and CDR2 are MNHNS and SASEGT. CDR3 in amino acids: CASSPTGTANEKLFF. For the CDR3, the DNA is TGTGCCAGCAGCCCGACCGGGACAGCTAATGAAAAACTGTTTTTT.

The chain joins TRBV5-1 to TRBJ1-2; the match to TRBD1 covers 7 bases. V was pared by 0 bases and J by 6 bases, with 5 bases of the junction left unmatched. CDR3 length: 14 amino acids. CDR1 SGHRS and CDR2 YFSETQ come from the germline V gene. The CDR3 bases are TGCGCCAGCAGCTTGGCACAGGGGATGGATGGCTACACCTTC. It codes for CASSLAQGMDGYTF.

This clonotype was counted a few times. V is TRBV29-1 and J is TRBJ1-1; D is unresolved. The CDR3 sequence is 13 residues long. The ends were cut back, 3 bases at V and 7 bases at J, with 15 bases in the middle. The germline V gene encodes CDR1 SQVTM and CDR2 ANQGSEA. As DNA, the CDR3 is TGCAGCGTTGACGGGGTTGCGTCGGGTGAAGCTTTCTTT. This encodes CSVDGVASGEAFF.

This clonotype was seen a handful of times. This chain links TRBV2 with TRBJ2-3; the match to TRBD1 covers 8 bases. CDR3 size: 15 residues. J was trimmed by 4 bases and V by 4 bases; bases with no gene match: 7. Germline CDR1 is SNHLY and CDR2 is FYNNEI. For the CDR3, the DNA is TGTGCCAGCAGTGGATCTGGACAGGGTGCAGATACGCAGTATTTT. It codes for CASSGSGQGADTQYF.

The V call is TRBV5-1, the J call TRBJ1-1; TRBD1 agrees at 8 bases. V lost 7 bases to trimming and J lost 1 base; unmatched junction nucleotides: 3. The germline CDR1 and CDR2 sequences are SGHRS and YFSETQ. CDR3 length: 13 residues. The CDR3 bases are TGCGCCAGCGGCGACAGGGGGAACACTGAAGCTTTCTTT. The encoded protein is CASGDRGNTEAFF.

This clonotype was counted ten times or more. The J gene is TRBJ1-1, the V gene TRBV5-1; D remains ambiguous. Germline values: CDR1 SGHRS, CDR2 YFSETQ. The CDR3 is 14 amino acids. V was cut by 0 bases and J by 3 bases, with 9 bases left in between. CDR3: CASSLGRSYTEAFF. CDR3 nucleotide sequence: TGCGCCAGCAGCTTGGGGAGGTCGTACACTGAAGCTTTCTTT.

This clonotype was seen more than once but under ten times. This chain links TRBV14 with TRBJ2-2; a possible D gene is TRBD2 (5 bases). Germline V gene data show CDR1 as SGHDN and CDR2 as FVKESK. Trimming removed 1 base at V and 4 bases at J, with 19 bases between. This CDR3 has 18 amino acids. The DNA of the CDR3 is TGTGCCAGCAGCCAAGGGGCAGGTGCCTCGGACTTCACCGGGGAGCTGTTTTTT. This gives the protein CASSQGAGASDFTGELFF.

Concerning this clonotype itself: A much bigger clone sits one base away, suggesting this may be a read error. This chain links TRBV6-6 with TRBJ1-6, with D perhaps TRBD1 (5 bases). The CDR3 has 16 residues. Trimming shortened V by 0 bases and J by 7 bases, and 13 bases separated the two germline ends. The germline gives CDR1 MNHNY, CDR2 SVGAGI (reference sequence). The CDR3 DNA follows: TGTGCCAGCAGTTACTCGAGGGGCTCGGAGAATTCACCCCTCCACTTT. It codes for CASSYSRGSENSPLHF.